Each of the 16 T cell receptor beta chains below was sequenced from the same sample in a study of T cells in Graves' hyperthyroidism and ophthalmopathy. TCR beta CDR3 regions were amplified from RNA transcripts. The HTBI set primed first-round TCR CDR3 RT-PCR. TCRdb used MiXCR to reprocess the multiplex PCR reads, holding one entry per CDR3 protein. The data contain around 300,000 distinct CDR3 sequences, less than 15% of them singletons. The specimen sequenced was blood. All receptors derive from a woman aged 30 to 39 with Graves' hyperthyroidism that later progressed to Graves' ophthalmopathy.

This clonotype was detected ten times or more. The V call is TRBV7-8, the J call TRBJ1-4; no firm D call. Deletions cut 4 bases from V and 3 bases from J, with 15 bases between. This CDR3 spans 16 amino acids. Per the germline V gene, CDR1 is SGHVS and CDR2 is FQNEAQ. The CDR3 loop is CASSYGQRVSNEKLFF. The CDR3 region has the DNA TGTGCCAGCAGCTACGGCCAGAGAGTATCTAATGAAAAACTGTTTTTT.

This clonotype was detected many times. The chain employs TRBV12-3 or TRBV12-4 and TRBJ2-2; D is possibly TRBD2 (6 bases). The V and J ends lost 4 bases and 2 bases respectively, with 14 bases between them. The length of the CDR3 is 16 residues. This chain's CDR3 is CASSWDQRVNTGELFF. The CDR3 nucleotides are TGTGCCAGCAGTTGGGACCAGCGGGTAAACACCGGGGAGCTGTTTTTT.

In its sample, this clonotype was seen many times. This chain joins TRBV6-2 or TRBV6-3 and TRBJ2-1; D remains ambiguous. The V end was cut by 1 base, the J end by 5 bases, with 6 bases between. Germline V lookup: CDR1 MNHEY, CDR2 SVGEGT. This CDR3 spans 13 amino acids. CDR3 protein: CASSYWSDNEQFF. The CDR3 DNA reads as TGTGCCAGCAGTTACTGGAGCGACAATGAGCAGTTCTTC.

The chain combines TRBV28 with TRBJ1-3; maybe TRBD1 (6 bases). Germline CDR1 MDHEN, CDR2 SYDVKM. This CDR3 is 14 amino acids long. Trimming took off 6 bases at V and 0 bases at J, with 9 bases between the two ends. CDR3 in DNA: TGTGCCAGCAGGCGGACAGTCTCTGGAAACACCATATATTTT. Translation gives CASRRTVSGNTIYF.

This clonotype was seen many times. V is TRBV11-2 and J is TRBJ2-5, with D possibly matching TRBD1 (6 bases). The CDR3 sequence is 14 residues long. Germline CDR1 reads SGHAT; CDR2 reads FQNNGV. Trimming stripped 5 bases from V and 7 bases from J, with 17 bases between. In DNA form, the CDR3 reads TGTGCCAGCAGCCCTGTTACAGGGCGACCGACCCAGTACTTC. This translates into CASSPVTGRPTQYF.

About this clonotype itself: A much larger clonotype is one base distant, so this may be a read error. The chain carries TRBV12-3 or TRBV12-4 and TRBJ1-1; D gene unclear. The germline V and J ends were trimmed by 6 bases and 3 bases, with 17 bases remaining between them. The CDR3 runs to 15 residues. CDR3 DNA: TGTGCCAGCAGCCCTGTGGCAGGTGTGGACACTGAAGCTTTCTTT. It translates to CASSPVAGVDTEAFF.

This chain uses TRBV7-8 with TRBJ2-7; TRBD2 matches at 12 bases. The CDR3 covers 16 residues. Germline assignment: CDR1 SGHVS and CDR2 FQNEAQ. V lost 7 bases and J lost 0; bases outside the gene matches: 7. CDR3 bases: TGTGCCAGCATAAACGGACTAGCGGGACACTCCTACGAGCAGTACTTC. It encodes CASINGLAGHSYEQYF.

This clonotype appeared many times. The chain combines TRBV20-1 with TRBJ2-7; 8 bases agree with TRBD1. The CDR3 loop spans 13 amino acids. With 5 bases clipped from V and 3 bases from J, the junction kept 6 bases outside the gene matches. Germline CDR1 and CDR2: DFQATT and SNEGSKA (reference sequence). DNA of the CDR3: TGCAGTGCTGTCCGCGGACAGGGCTACGAGCAGTACTTC. Its translation: CSAVRGQGYEQYF.

This clonotype has ten or more counts. CDR3 amino acids: CSARGTDYSNQPQHF. CDR3 sequence (DNA): TGCAGTGCTAGAGGGACAGACTATAGCAATCAGCCCCAGCATTTT. The chain carries TRBV20-1 and TRBJ1-5; D perhaps matches TRBD1 (6 bases). Trimming removed 1 base from V and 0 bases from J, with 10 bases in between. CDR3 length: 15 residues. CDR1 DFQATT and CDR2 SNEGSKA come from the germline V gene (reference sequence).

The V gene is TRBV20-1, the J gene TRBJ2-7, with 11 bases lining up with TRBD2. The CDR3 sequence is 14 residues long. Germline V gene lookup returns CDR1 DFQATT and CDR2 SNEGSKA (reference sequence). J was trimmed by 1 base and V by 4 bases; bases with no gene match: 3. DNA for the CDR3: TGCAGTGCTACCTGGACTAGCGGGTCCTACGAGCAGTACTTC. Amino acids: CSATWTSGSYEQYF.

This clonotype turned up a few times. The gene calls are TRBV5-4 and TRBJ2-7; TRBD2 matches 12 bases. The junction had 4 bases not matched to a gene; V was cut back by 4 bases and J by 2 bases. The CDR3 has 15 residues. CDR1 is SGHNT and CDR2 is YYREEE in the germline V gene (reference sequence). CDR3 residues: CASSHGLAGTYEQYF. The CDR3 DNA is TGTGCCAGCAGCCATGGACTAGCGGGAACCTACGAGCAGTACTTC.

This clonotype was seen many times. The chain links TRBV4-3 to TRBJ2-3; 9 nucleotides align to TRBD2. The germline V gene has CDR1 LGHNA and CDR2 YSLEER. J lost 2 bases, V lost 0 bases, and 6 bases had no gene match. The CDR3 extends over 17 amino acids. CDR3: CASSQDRSGSSTDTQYF. Written as DNA, the CDR3 is TGCGCCAGCAGCCAAGATCGTAGCGGGAGTTCCACAGATACGCAGTATTTT.

This clonotype has a count of ten or more. The V and J genes are TRBV5-1 and TRBJ2-1; TRBD2 aligns across 7 bases. This CDR3 is 16 amino acids long. V dropped 1 base and J dropped 4; count of bases not matched to a gene: 8. The V gene's germline CDR1 is SGHRS and CDR2 YFSETQ. The CDR3 bases are TGCGCCAGCAGCTTGCAGCCGGGAGGTCTGTACAATGAGCAGTTCTTC. It codes for CASSLQPGGLYNEQFF.

This clonotype appeared many times. The chain recombines TRBV7-9 with TRBJ2-5, with D hard to call. Germline assignment: CDR1 SEHNR and CDR2 FQNEAQ (reference sequence). The CDR3 sequence is 15 residues long. The V gene lost 1 base and the J gene lost 2 bases, with 11 bases spanning the gap. As DNA, the CDR3 is TGTGCCAGCAGCTTAGTTCTGGCCCAACAAGAGACCCAGTACTTC. Translating gives CASSLVLAQQETQYF. The whole variable domain, remainder taken from reference TRBV7-9 and TRBJ2-5, is DTGVSQNPRHKITKRGQNVTFRCDPISEHNRLYWYRQTLGQGPEFLTYFQNEAQLEKSRLLSDRFSAERPKGSFSTLEIQRTEQGDSAMYLCASSLVLAQQETQYFGPGTRLLVL.

A word on this clonotype: A read error may be the cause here, since a much bigger clone is one base away. The chain joins TRBV7-3 to TRBJ2-3; tentative D call: TRBD2 (5 bases). V was shortened by 2 bases and J by 4 bases, with 16 bases between the two germline ends. Germline V lookup: CDR1 SGHTA, CDR2 FQGTGA. The CDR3 is 16 amino acids. CDR3 DNA sequence: TGTGCCAGCAGCTTAGATGCCGGGGATACCGCAGATACGCAGTATTTT. Translating it yields CASSLDAGDTADTQYF.

Ten or more counts support this clonotype. This rearrangement joins TRBV28 to TRBJ1-2; D remains unclear. Trimming left V 7 bases short and J 8 bases short, with 11 bases between. Germline V gene lookup returns CDR1 MDHEN and CDR2 SYDVKM. This CDR3 has 11 residues. The CDR3 DNA is TGTGCCAGCAAAGATCTTGTGGGCTACACCTTC. It yields the protein CASKDLVGYTF.